This T cell receptor (beta chain) is drawn from a study of early T cells in non-severe SARS-CoV-2 infection. Study background: Unpaired chains resulted from sequencing bulk RNA of unsorted whole blood.

Relative to its sample, this clonotype is medium-sized. The antigen remains undetermined. The CDR3 spans 16 residues. CDR1 WSHSY and CDR2 SAAADI come from the germline V gene. Trimming stripped 2 bases from V and 0 bases from J, with 11 bases between. Attached unique molecular identifiers marked individual cDNA molecules. A single record per CDR3 protein comes from TCRdb applying MiXCR to the 5' RACE reads. Among approximately 52,000 distinct CDR3 sequences, 14% to 15% were seen once, and the ten largest hold about 9%. Points from the study as a whole: Private and CD4 specificities were missed by VDJdb matching, which favored anti-spike CD8 responses.

The chain has TRBV10-2 and TRBJ1-5, with no clear D. The sequenced sample was whole blood, obtained at baseline. This receptor was obtained from an adult who was a healthcare worker with PCR-confirmed SARS-CoV-2 infection or an uninfected control (not recorded which). The CDR3 nucleotides read TGCGCCAGCAGTGAGAGTCCCGGGAATAGCAATCAGCCCCAGCATTTT. Protein: CASSESPGNSNQPQHF.